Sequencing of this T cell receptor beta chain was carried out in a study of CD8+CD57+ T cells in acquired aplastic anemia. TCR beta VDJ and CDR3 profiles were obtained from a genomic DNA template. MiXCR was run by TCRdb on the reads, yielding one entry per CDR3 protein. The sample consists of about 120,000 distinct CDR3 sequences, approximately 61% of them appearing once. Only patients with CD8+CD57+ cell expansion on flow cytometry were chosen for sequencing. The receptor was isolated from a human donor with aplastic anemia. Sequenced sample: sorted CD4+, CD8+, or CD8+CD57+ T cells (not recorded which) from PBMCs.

The DNA for the CDR3 is TGTGCCAGCAGCCCCTCGGCAAAGGCTGAAGCTTTCTTT. Protein product: CASSPSAKAEAFF. V and J are TRBV7-8 and TRBJ1-1; D remains ambiguous. Germline lookup yields CDR1 SGHVS and CDR2 FQNEAQ. This CDR3 contains 13 residues. Trimming removed 5 bases from V and 6 bases from J, with 13 bases in between.